This is a list of T cell receptor beta chains from one sample in a study of human T cells and chemical hapten exposure. TCRdb reanalysed the RACE reads using MiXCR and keeps one entry per CDR3 protein. The sample holds about 120,000 distinct CDR3 sequences, roughly 14% seen once. This specimen consisted of whole blood, obtained in connection with sensitization to the hapten diphenylcyclopropenone (DPC). The origin of the receptors is a woman younger than 35 with alopecia areata. Some clones in this sample may be carry-over from other donors' samples. CDR3s include the opening cysteine and the closing phenylalanine or tryptophan. The order of the fields is D gene, V gene, clone size, J gene, CDR3 DNA, CDR3 protein. The D gene is left open where the match is weak. Expanded clones are given a class, and other clones once, few, many or no size at all.

D: TRBD2
V: TRBV5-8
size: few
J: TRBJ2-3
DNA: TGTGCCAGCAGCTTGGGGCTAGCGGGGCGATCTAGCACAGATACGCAGTATTTT
CDR3: CASSLGLAGRSSTDTQYF

D: .
V: TRBV6-2/TRBV6-3
size: many
J: TRBJ2-6
DNA: TGTGCCAGCCTCCCCCGGGGGACTGGGGCCAACGTCCTGACTTTC
CDR3: CASLPRGTGANVLTF

D: TRBD1
V: TRBV14
size: many
J: TRBJ1-6
DNA: TGTGCCAGCAGCACAGGGGGCAATAATTCACCCCTCCACTTT
CDR3: CASSTGGNNSPLHF

D: TRBD1
V: TRBV20-1
size: .
J: TRBJ1-1
DNA: TGCAGTGCTAGAGTGGAGAGTACAGGGGACTGGACTGAAGCTTTCTTT
CDR3: CSARVESTGDWTEAFF

D: TRBD1
V: TRBV29-1
size: many
J: TRBJ2-7
DNA: TGCAGCGTTAGGACAGGGAATTTGGACGAGCAGTACTTC
CDR3: CSVRTGNLDEQYF

D: TRBD1
V: TRBV4-1
size: many
J: TRBJ2-6
DNA: TGCGCCAGCAGCCCCGGGACAGGGTGGTCTGGGGCCAACGTCCTGACTTTC
CDR3: CASSPGTGWSGANVLTF

D: .
V: TRBV5-1
size: few
J: TRBJ2-2
DNA: TGCGCCAGCAGCTTGGGCCACAGGAACACCGGGGAGCTGTTTTTT
CDR3: CASSLGHRNTGELFF

D: .
V: TRBV20-1
size: many
J: TRBJ1-6
DNA: TGCAGTGCGACACCCGGACAGTATAATTCACCCCTCCACTTT
CDR3: CSATPGQYNSPLHF

D: TRBD1
V: TRBV27
size: .
J: TRBJ2-2
DNA: TGTGCCACCCACCCGGGACAGTACACCGGGGAGCTGTTTTTT
CDR3: CATHPGQYTGELFF

D: .
V: TRBV4-2
size: many
J: TRBJ2-7
DNA: TGTGCCAGCAGCGGAGGGACAACCTACGAGCAGTACTTC
CDR3: CASSGGTTYEQYF

D: TRBD2
V: TRBV12-3/TRBV12-4
size: few
J: TRBJ2-3
DNA: TGTGCCAGCAGTTTAGAACTGAATGAGCGGGGGCGCACAGATACGCAGTATTTT
CDR3: CASSLELNERGRTDTQYF

D: TRBD1
V: TRBV7-9
size: many
J: TRBJ1-3
DNA: TGTGCCAGCAGCCTCCGGGACAGCCGCTCTGGAAACACCATATATTTT
CDR3: CASSLRDSRSGNTIYF

D: .
V: TRBV25-1
size: .
J: TRBJ1-6
DNA: TGTGCCAGCAGTGAACGGACACCTACCAATTCACCCCTCCACTTT
CDR3: CASSERTPTNSPLHF

D: TRBD1
V: TRBV6-5
size: .
J: TRBJ2-7
DNA: TGTGCCAGCATTCGGGACAGCGCATCCTACGAGCAGTACTTC
CDR3: CASIRDSASYEQYF

D: .
V: TRBV20-1
size: few
J: TRBJ2-5
DNA: TGCAGTGCTAGAGATGGTACTTCACATCAAGAGACCCAGTACTTC
CDR3: CSARDGTSHQETQYF

D: .
V: TRBV11-2
size: .
J: TRBJ2-2
DNA: TGTGCCAGCAGCTTATGGTCGGCAGTCGGCGGGGAGCTGTTTTTT
CDR3: CASSLWSAVGGELFF

D: .
V: TRBV7-8
size: few
J: TRBJ2-7
DNA: TGTGCCAGCATCATACACAGGAACTCCTACGAGCAGTACTTC
CDR3: CASIIHRNSYEQYF

D: .
V: TRBV27
size: many
J: TRBJ1-1
DNA: TGTGCCAGCACCCGGGGCGCTGAAGCTTTCTTT
CDR3: CASTRGAEAFF

D: .
V: TRBV21-1
size: few
J: TRBJ2-1
DNA: TGTGCCAGCAGCACGAACACTAGGCTGTACAATGAGCAGTTCTTC
CDR3: CASSTNTRLYNEQFF

D: TRBD2
V: TRBV7-8
size: many
J: TRBJ2-5
DNA: TGTGCCAGCAGCCTGACGGGGGGTAGAGAGACCCAGTACTTC
CDR3: CASSLTGGRETQYF

D: TRBD1
V: TRBV4-1
size: many
J: TRBJ2-7
DNA: TGCGCCAGCAGCCATGACAGGGGCTACGAGCAGTACTTC
CDR3: CASSHDRGYEQYF

D: TRBD2
V: TRBV7-2
size: few
J: TRBJ2-5
DNA: TGTGCCAGCAGCTTTAAGGGAGGGTATATCGGAAAAGAGACCCAGTACTTC
CDR3: CASSFKGGYIGKETQYF

D: .
V: TRBV10-3
size: .
J: TRBJ1-5
DNA: TGTGCCATCAGTGAGTCGGCCCCGGGAGGCAATCAGCCCCAGCATTTT
CDR3: CAISESAPGGNQPQHF

D: TRBD1
V: TRBV7-2
size: few
J: TRBJ2-7
DNA: TGTGCCAGCAGCTTAGGGGACAGGGGGGCCTACGAGCAGTACTTC
CDR3: CASSLGDRGAYEQYF

D: .
V: TRBV20-1
size: .
J: TRBJ2-5
DNA: TGCAGTGCCCTACCCAGCGGAGAGACCCAGTACTTC
CDR3: CSALPSGETQYF

D: .
V: TRBV6-2/TRBV6-3
size: few
J: TRBJ1-1
DNA: TGTGCCAGCAGTTCCAGACAGAGAGAAGCTTTCTTT
CDR3: CASSSRQREAFF

D: TRBD2
V: TRBV6-2/TRBV6-3
size: .
J: TRBJ2-3
DNA: TGTGCCAGCAGAACTAGCGGGGCTCACACAGATACGCAGTATTTT
CDR3: CASRTSGAHTDTQYF

D: .
V: TRBV6-2/TRBV6-3
size: .
J: TRBJ2-1
DNA: TGTGCCAGCAAGGATGGGACCTACAATGAGCAGTTCTTC
CDR3: CASKDGTYNEQFF

D: .
V: TRBV3-1
size: .
J: TRBJ2-2
DNA: TGTGCCAGCAGCCAAGTGGACAGAGTAGCCGGGGAGCTGTTTTTT
CDR3: CASSQVDRVAGELFF

D: TRBD2
V: TRBV18
size: few
J: TRBJ2-7
DNA: TGTGCCAGCTCCCCTGCCAGCGGGGGTTCCTACGAGCAGTACTTC
CDR3: CASSPASGGSYEQYF